The sequence of this T cell receptor beta chain was determined in a study of control samples from healthy donors and cancer patients. The CDR3 is made up of 13 amino acids. Trimming at V came to 5 bases and at J to 9 bases, leaving 7 bases not matched to a gene. The germline V gene encodes CDR1 LNHDA and CDR2 SQIVND (reference sequence). Here immunoSEQ multiplex PCR was the method, and the copy in TCRdb shows in-frame clones only, minus some. The sample contains about 120,000 clones, approximately 93% of which appear only once. The specimen was blood. The V gene is TRBV19, the J gene TRBJ2-1; 7 nucleotides agree with TRBD1. This receptor was obtained from a man younger than 40 in good health. CDR3: CASSLQGGSEQFF. The DNA for the CDR3 is TGTGCCAGTAGTCTCCAAGGGGGCTCTGAGCAGTTCTTC.